This T cell receptor beta chain appears in the sequencing data of a study of cytomegalovirus exposure and HLA in healthy donors. Study details: Around 200 million T cells yielded approximately 100 million unique TCR beta sequences, as an earlier analysis found. Study-level results: According to reports, the classifier identified cytomegalovirus status with high specificity and sensitivity. Reportedly, fewer N-insertions than the approximately 690-donor mean appeared in an Asian-associated ancestry cluster in a later analysis. The authors enumerated 164 TCR beta chains as linked to cytomegalovirus.

13 Jbeta primers and 60 Vbeta primers were used for the PCR. Sequencing was performed with immunoSEQ multiplex PCR; in TCRdb, only in-frame clones are kept and a portion is missing. The table has around 270,000 clones, roughly 80% seen once. In the case of this clone: Its matching antigen is unknown.

This TCR was sampled from a girl aged 2-15 years in good health and CMV-seronegative. Sequencing was done on a sample of PBMCs.

CDR3 bases: TGTGCCAGCAGCTTATCGGCGACAGGGGATTTCGATGGCTACACCTTC. Translation gives CASSLSATGDFDGYTF. This chain joins TRBV7-9 and TRBJ1-2; 8 nucleotides align to TRBD1. V trimming: 2 bases; J trimming: 6 bases; junction bases outside the gene matches: 11. CDR3 length: 16 amino acids. Germline V gives CDR1 SEHNR, CDR2 FQNEAQ (reference sequence).